This T cell receptor (beta chain) derives from a study of blood T cell repertoires in COVID-19. Study overall: Sites across the United States, Italy and Spain contributed samples from acute and convalescent COVID-19. Sources were T cells, B-cell-depleted T cells, or PBMCs; the material itself was cDNA or gDNA.

Seattle's enrolled individuals joined amid active infection and were then monitored longitudinally. As originally analysed: From reference gene primer amplification, estimates of nucleated cell counts were derived. Method: immunoSEQ multiplex PCR; TCRdb's copy keeps in-frame clones and lacks some. For V, J and clone size, that table is used; D and trimming come from the DNA. Here the sample spans 200,000 to 300,000 clones, 85% to 90% being singletons. The V and J ends lost 1 base and 1 base respectively, with 6 bases between them. CDR1 is SGHRS, CDR2 YFSETQ, per germline. The CDR3 spans 13 residues. Sequencing was done on a sample of peripheral blood. The chain is built from TRBV5-1 and TRBJ2-7; D gene uncertain. This receptor was taken from a woman aged 60-75 years with COVID-19, enrolled during active disease. The CDR3 DNA follows: TGCGCCAGCAGCTTGCTGCTATCCTACGAGCAGTACTTC. Its translation is CASSLLLSYEQYF.